The 32 T cell receptor beta chains below all came from one sample that was sequenced in a study of siplizumab effects on memory and regulatory T cells. Profiling relied on immunoSEQ multiplex PCR, and the TCRdb table lists in-frame clones only, not all of them. There are about 91,000 clones in the sample; around 97% occur only once, and 0.031% lies in the top ten. Sequences were obtained from naive CD4+ T cells sorted from blood. The receptors derive from a human donor in good health.

The chain combines TRBV10-2 with TRBJ2-1; TRBD2 agrees at 14 bases. The trim removed 5 bases at V and 6 bases at J, leaving 3 bases unmatched. There are 15 residues in the CDR3. CDR1 and CDR2 (germline): WSHSY, SAAADI. Here the CDR3 reads CASSSGLAGGNEQFF. The CDR3, as DNA: TGCGCCAGCAGTTCAGGACTAGCGGGGGGCAATGAGCAGTTCTTC.

The CDR3 reads CASSYSTRGTGELFF. The CDR3 DNA reads as TGTGCCAGCAGTTACTCGACCCGGGGCACCGGGGAGCTGTTTTTT. The J gene is TRBJ2-2, the V gene TRBV6-5; maybe TRBD2 (5 bases). The CDR3 sequence is 15 residues long. V was shortened by 0 bases and J by 4 bases, with 9 bases between the two germline ends. The germline V gene encodes CDR1 MNHEY and CDR2 SVGAGI.

This sequence joins TRBV11-3 and TRBJ2-2; no clear D gene. This CDR3 comprises 13 residues. Trimming removed 5 bases from V and 6 bases from J, with 10 bases in between. Germline CDR1 is SGHNT and CDR2 is YENEEA. CDR3 sequence: CASSLALSGELFF. In DNA form, the CDR3 reads TGTGCCAGCAGCCTGGCCTTGTCCGGGGAGCTGTTTTTT.

The chain's CDR3 is CASGPQGGIYGYTF. The CDR3, as DNA: TGTGCTAGTGGCCCACAGGGGGGGATCTATGGCTACACCTTC. This chain uses TRBV12-5 with TRBJ1-2, with 8 positions matching TRBD1. Per the germline V gene, CDR1 is LGHNT and CDR2 is FRNRAP. CDR3 size: 14 residues. V lost 6 bases and J lost 4; bases outside the gene matches: 7. The whole variable domain, filled in from reference TRBV12-5 and TRBJ1-2, reads DARVTQTPRHKVTEMGQEVTMRCQPILGHNTVFWYRQTMMQGLELLAYFRNRAPLDDSGMPKDRFSAEMPDATLATLKIQPSEPRDSAVYFCASGPQGGIYGYTFGSGTRLTVV.

The rearrangement links TRBV19 to TRBJ2-1; 9 positions agree with TRBD2. Germline-derived CDR1 and CDR2 are LNHDA and SQIVND (reference sequence). Trimming took 9 bases from V and 4 from J; bases not matched to a gene: 10. CDR3 length: 15 residues. CDR3 sequence reads: CASCSSGLAYNEQFF. In DNA, the CDR3 is TGTGCCAGCTGCTCCTCGGGACTAGCTTACAATGAGCAGTTCTTC.

V usage is TRBV4-3 and J usage is TRBJ1-6; a weak D match, TRBD1 (6 bases). From germline, CDR1 is LGHNA and CDR2 YSLEER. The CDR3 length is 17 residues. Trimming pared 2 bases from V and 7 bases from J, leaving 18 bases between. The CDR3 sequence: CASSQSHRVLVNSPLHF. The CDR3 bases are TGCGCCAGCAGCCAATCTCACAGGGTCCTCGTAAATTCACCCCTCCACTTT.

The chain couples TRBV19 to TRBJ2-2, with a tentative D call TRBD1 (6 bases). The germline CDR1 and CDR2 sequences are LNHDA and SQIVND (reference sequence). This CDR3 is built from 13 residues. The V end was cut by 6 bases, the J end by 5 bases, with 10 bases between. The CDR3 reads CASRQGETGELFF. The DNA of the CDR3 is TGTGCCAGTAGACAGGGAGAAACCGGGGAGCTGTTTTTT.

Written as DNA, the CDR3 is TGTGCCAGCAGCTTGCAGGACACCATATGGGATGGCTACACCTTC. Encoded protein: CASSLQDTIWDGYTF. This sequence joins TRBV5-4 and TRBJ1-2; perhaps TRBD1 as D (5 bases). This CDR3 has 15 residues. Trimming took 1 base from V and 6 from J, leaving 16 bases between them. Germline V gene sequence: CDR1 SGHNT, CDR2 YYREEE (reference sequence).

The chain recombines TRBV2 with TRBJ1-6; possible D gene TRBD1, 6 bases. The CDR3 runs 12 residues. With 7 bases removed from V and 10 bases from J, the gap between germline ends came to 11 bases. CDR1 SNHLY and CDR2 FYNNEI come from the germline V gene. CDR3 sequence (DNA): TGTGCCAGCACTCAGGGGATATCACCCCTCCACTTT. Its translation: CASTQGISPLHF.

V and J are TRBV28 and TRBJ2-5; D is possibly TRBD2 (7 bases). Looked up from germline, CDR1 is MDHEN and CDR2 is SYDVKM. This CDR3 is 13 amino acids long. V lost 9 bases, J lost 4 bases, and 15 bases lay in between. This CDR3 is CASRRGGGETQYF. The CDR3 nucleotides read TGTGCCAGTAGGAGGGGGGGCGGAGAGACCCAGTACTTC.

This clone was seen only once. The chain carries TRBV5-1 and TRBJ2-1; TRBD2 is a possible D gene (5 bases). The CDR3 covers 15 residues. CDR1 and CDR2 from the germline V gene are SGHRS and YFSETQ. Trimming shortened V by 1 base and J by 4 bases, and 12 bases separated the two germline ends. CDR3 loop: CASSLSPGFYNEQFF. Written as DNA, the CDR3 is TGCGCCAGCAGCTTGTCGCCGGGGTTTTACAATGAGCAGTTCTTC.

The V gene is TRBV6-6, the J gene TRBJ1-2, with TRBD1 identical over 7 bases. This CDR3 has 15 residues. Per germline, CDR1 MNHNY and CDR2 SVGAGI (reference sequence). The V and J ends lost 5 bases and 0 bases, in that order; junction bases with no gene match: 6. CDR3 sequence (DNA): TGTGCCAGCAGTGCTCAGGGGGGAGCTAACTATGGCTACACCTTC. Translation gives CASSAQGGANYGYTF.

The chain couples TRBV5-4 to TRBJ2-1, with D perhaps TRBD1 or TRBD2 (5 bases each). Germline CDR1 reads SGHNT; CDR2 reads YYREEE (reference sequence). The CDR3 extends over 14 amino acids. Trimming removed 5 bases from V and 8 bases from J, with 17 bases in between. The CDR3 spells CASRPGAPRDEQFF. The CDR3 DNA follows: TGTGCCAGCAGGCCCGGGGCCCCCCGGGATGAGCAGTTCTTC.

Notes on this clone: Mismatch with germline at one junction end may stem from a read error. V and J are TRBV10-3 and TRBJ2-7, with D perhaps TRBD1 (5 bases). The V gene's germline CDR1 is ENHRY and CDR2 SYGVKD. The CDR3 sequence is 13 residues long. CDR3 sequence reads: CAVREGNLYEQYF. CDR3 bases: TGTGCCGTCAGGGAAGGGAACCTCTACGAGCAGTACTTC.

This clone appeared once. The V gene is TRBV2, the J gene TRBJ1-2; perhaps TRBD1 as D (5 bases). V gave up 6 bases and J gave up 4 bases, with 12 bases separating them. The CDR3 loop spans 13 amino acids. From germline, CDR1 is SNHLY and CDR2 FYNNEI. The CDR3 bases are TGTGCCAGCAGCGCACAGGACCTCTATGGCTACACCTTC. It specifies CASSAQDLYGYTF.

The chain links TRBV10-3 to TRBJ2-2; D tentatively fits TRBD1 or TRBD2 (6 bases each). CDR3 length equals 14 residues. Germline values: CDR1 ENHRY, CDR2 SYGVKD. The germline V and J ends were trimmed by 8 bases and 2 bases, with 12 bases remaining between them. The CDR3 DNA reads as TGTGCCATCCGGGGGCAGGACAACACCGGGGAGCTGTTTTTT. Translated: CAIRGQDNTGELFF.

V gene TRBV5-5 combines with J gene TRBJ2-5, with D unresolved. Germline V gene lookup returns CDR1 SGHKS and CDR2 YYEKEE (reference sequence). The CDR3 is made up of 13 amino acids. V lost 0 bases and J lost 2, with 5 bases in between. The CDR3 region is CASSLEQQETQYF. CDR3 sequence (DNA): TGTGCCAGCAGCTTGGAGCAGCAAGAGACCCAGTACTTC.

The CDR3 DNA follows: TGTGCCAGCTCACCCGGGACAGGTTCTTCAACTAATGAAAAACTGTTTTTT. Translating it yields CASSPGTGSSTNEKLFF. The chain couples TRBV18 to TRBJ1-4; 8 positions agree with TRBD1. CDR3 size: 17 residues. After removal of 3 bases from V and 0 bases from J, the junction contained 6 bases not matched to a gene. Germline CDR1 reads KGHSH; CDR2 reads LQKENI.

The gene calls are TRBV7-9 and TRBJ1-1; 8 bases fit TRBD1. This CDR3 contains 15 residues. With 8 bases clipped from V and 4 bases from J, the junction kept 12 bases outside the gene matches. Looked up from germline, CDR1 is SEHNR and CDR2 is FQNEAQ (reference sequence). CDR3 protein: CASFSLRGQSTEAFF. DNA for the CDR3: TGTGCCAGCTTTTCCCTCAGGGGGCAAAGCACTGAAGCTTTCTTT.

The table lists this clone with a count of one. This chain connects TRBV5-1 to TRBJ2-5, with 10 bases matching TRBD2. The CDR3 length is 15 residues. The V and J ends lost 0 bases and 3 bases, in that order; junction bases with no gene match: 2. The germline gives CDR1 SGHRS, CDR2 YFSETQ. The CDR3 DNA follows: TGCGCCAGCAGCTTGGATGGACTAGCGGAAGAGACCCAGTACTTC. Translating gives CASSLDGLAEETQYF.

This clone is a singleton in its sample. The gene calls are TRBV19 and TRBJ1-1; the match to TRBD1 covers 8 bases. Trimming took 7 bases from V and 5 from J; bases not matched to a gene: 15. Germline values: CDR1 LNHDA, CDR2 SQIVND (reference sequence). CDR3 size: 16 residues. The CDR3 region has the DNA TGTGCCAGTACCCCCTCTTGGGATGACAGGGGAACTGAAGCTTTCTTT. Encoded protein: CASTPSWDDRGTEAFF.

This rearrangement joins TRBV11-2 to TRBJ2-7; weak D call: TRBD2 (6 bases). Trimming cost V 7 bases and J 3 bases, with 16 bases left between them. Germline loops: CDR1 SGHAT, CDR2 FQNNGV. This CDR3 has 14 residues. CDR3 DNA: TGTGCCAGCACCCTCGCGGGGAATCGCTACGAGCAGTACTTC. Its protein product is CASTLAGNRYEQYF.

The chain recombines TRBV11-2 with TRBJ2-2, with 8 bases fitting TRBD1. The CDR3 sequence is 18 residues long. Germline assignment: CDR1 SGHAT and CDR2 FQNNGV. The ends lost 4 bases at V and 7 bases at J; junction bases unmatched: 17. The CDR3 DNA sequence: TGTGCCAGCAGCTCTCGTCGCGTAGTCCAGGGGGCCGTCGGGGAGCTGTTTTTT. Translating it yields CASSSRRVVQGAVGELFF.

This chain connects TRBV11-1 to TRBJ1-4; possible D gene TRBD1, 6 bases. From germline, CDR1 is SGHAT and CDR2 FQDESV (reference sequence). V lost 0 bases to trimming and J lost 5 bases, with 16 bases between them. CDR3 length: 17 residues. The CDR3 DNA reads as TGTGCCAGCAGCTTAGCCGTTGGGGGCACGGGAAATGAAAAACTGTTTTTT. Its protein product is CASSLAVGGTGNEKLFF. The full variable domain, its missing parts supplied by reference TRBV11-1 and TRBJ1-4, is EAEVAQSPRYKITEKSQAVAFWCDPISGHATLYWYRQILGQGPELLVQFQDESVVDDSQLPKDRFSAERLKGVDSTLKIQPAELGDSAMYLCASSLAVGGTGNEKLFFGSGTQLSVL.

The rearrangement uses TRBV7-2 and TRBJ1-4; D uncertain. Germline lookup yields CDR1 SGHTA and CDR2 FQGNSA. The length of the CDR3 is 16 residues. The V and J ends lost 1 base and 0 bases respectively, with 9 bases between them. The CDR3 here is CASSLVVRTTNEKLFF. The CDR3 bases are TGTGCCAGCAGCTTAGTGGTACGGACAACTAATGAAAAACTGTTTTTT. The variable domain in full, completed from reference TRBV7-2 and TRBJ1-4, reads GAGVSQSPSNKVTEKGKDVELRCDPISGHTALYWYRQSLGQGLEFLIYFQGNSAPDKSGLPSDRFSAERTGGSVSTLTIQRTQQEDSAVYLCASSLVVRTTNEKLFFGSGTQLSVL.

V gene TRBV7-2 combines with J gene TRBJ2-7; no definite D call. Per the germline V gene, CDR1 is SGHTA and CDR2 is FQGNSA. There are 11 residues in the CDR3. V was clipped by 5 bases and J by 1 base, with 3 bases between them. CDR3 nucleotide sequence: TGTGCCAGCAGCGATTCCTACGAGCAGTACTTC. Encoded protein: CASSDSYEQYF.

V usage is TRBV9 and J usage is TRBJ1-3; D is possibly TRBD1 (5 bases). CDR1 and CDR2 from the germline V gene are SGDLS and YYNGEE. The germline V and J ends were trimmed by 7 bases and 0 bases, with 14 bases remaining between them. The CDR3 sequence is 15 residues long. CDR3 sequence (DNA): TGTGCCAGCGGGGCAGACGGTTTCTCTGGAAACACCATATATTTT. It encodes CASGADGFSGNTIYF.

The genes are TRBV28 and TRBJ1-3; 9 bases map to TRBD1. CDR3 size: 14 residues. The junction had 1 base not matched to a gene; V was cut back by 5 bases and J by 2 bases. Per the germline V gene, CDR1 is MDHEN and CDR2 is SYDVKM. The CDR3 protein is CASSTGGPGNTIYF. The CDR3 DNA follows: TGTGCCAGCAGTACAGGGGGCCCTGGAAACACCATATATTTT.

The V and J genes are TRBV2 and TRBJ2-3; TRBD1 or TRBD2 may be the D gene (6 bases each). CDR3 size: 15 residues. V was pared by 8 bases and J by 4 bases, with 19 bases between. Germline V lookup: CDR1 SNHLY, CDR2 FYNNEI. In nucleotides, the CDR3 is TGTGCCAGCTTAGGTTACGGGGGCGGGTCAGATACGCAGTATTTT. The encoded protein is CASLGYGGGSDTQYF.

This chain links TRBV27 with TRBJ1-6; tentatively, D is TRBD1 (6 bases). This CDR3 is built from 17 residues. The V gene lost 3 bases and the J gene lost 9 bases, with 21 bases spanning the gap. Germline values: CDR1 MNHEY, CDR2 SMNVEV (reference sequence). This CDR3 is CASSFIRGAELGSPLHF. CDR3 DNA: TGTGCCAGCAGTTTTATAAGGGGGGCAGAGCTGGGTTCACCCCTCCACTTT.

J is TRBJ2-1 and V is TRBV7-3; tentative D call: TRBD1 (6 bases). Germline V lookup: CDR1 SGHTA, CDR2 FQGTGA. The length of the CDR3 is 15 residues. The V gene lost 5 bases and the J gene lost 5 bases, with 16 bases spanning the gap. CDR3 protein: CASSRSRDNHNEQFF. The CDR3 coding sequence is TGTGCCAGCAGCCGGTCCCGGGACAACCACAATGAGCAGTTCTTC.

This chain connects TRBV7-1 to TRBJ1-2, with TRBD1 matching over 7 bases. TRBV7-1 qualifies as an ORF whose function is uncertain. J gave up 8 bases and V 5 bases, and 5 bases lay outside the gene matches. The CDR3 spans 12 residues. The CDR3 protein is CASSQGQTGYTF. The CDR3 region has the DNA TGTGCCAGCAGCCAGGGACAGACAGGCTACACCTTC.